Shown below are 17 T cell receptor beta chains from a single sample sequenced in a study of a mutant IDH1 vaccine in newly diagnosed glioma. Time point given: baseline, week 1 (first vaccination visit). Treatment given: pre-vaccination baseline after standard-of-care therapy. TCRdb's copy holds only in-frame clones and misses some; the assay was immunoSEQ multiplex PCR. This table holds 30,000 or so clones, 88% found once. This material consisted of PBMCs, taken from a glioma patient treated with radiotherapy, temozolomide or both. These TCRs come from a woman aged 40 to 50 with glioma.

The chain combines TRBV19 with TRBJ1-5; 8 bases are a match to TRBD1. The CDR3 is 14 amino acids. Germline V gene lookup returns CDR1 LNHDA and CDR2 SQIVND (reference sequence). Trimming removed 5 bases from V and 6 bases from J; junction bases left unmatched: 6. The CDR3 DNA reads TGTGCCAGTAGTTTTCAGGGGGCTGGTCAGCCCCAGCATTTT. Translation: CASSFQGAGQPQHF.

This chain links TRBV5-1 with TRBJ1-6, with D unclear. V was clipped by 8 bases and J by 6 bases, with 9 bases between them. CDR1 is SGHRS, CDR2 YFSETQ, per germline. There are 12 residues in the CDR3. The CDR3 protein is CARGGLNSPLHF. The CDR3 bases are TGCGCCAGAGGAGGGCTTAATTCACCCCTCCACTTT.

This chain connects TRBV21-1 to TRBJ1-1. TRBV21-1 is noted as a pseudogene. The CDR3 totals 19 residues. The CDR3 region has the DNA TGTGCCAGCAGCAATCCCGAAAAACATAAACGGGGAGTCAACACTGAAGCTTTCTTT. It encodes CASSNPEKHKRGVNTEAFF.

The chain carries TRBV30 and TRBJ2-7; 8 bases map to TRBD2. Germline V lookup: CDR1 GTSNPN, CDR2 SVGIG (reference sequence). CDR3 length: 15 residues. The trim removed 4 bases at V and 1 base at J, leaving 9 bases unmatched. CDR3 residues: CAWTTVGGESYEQYF. The CDR3 DNA follows: TGTGCCTGGACCACGGTCGGGGGGGAATCCTACGAGCAGTACTTC.

This clone was recorded a few times. The chain combines TRBV19 with TRBJ1-2; D is perhaps TRBD1 (6 bases). Germline assignment: CDR1 LNHDA and CDR2 SQIVND (reference sequence). The CDR3 extends over 14 amino acids. V was clipped by 4 bases and J by 1 base, with 10 bases between them. The CDR3 sequence is CASSKQGVNYGYTF. Written as DNA, the CDR3 is TGTGCCAGTAGTAAACAGGGAGTTAACTATGGCTACACCTTC.

The J gene is TRBJ2-5, the V gene TRBV9, with 8 bases identical to TRBD2. The V segment lost 6 bases and the J segment 5 bases; nucleotides outside the gene matches: 6. Germline lookup yields CDR1 SGDLS and CDR2 YYNGEE. The CDR3 totals 13 residues. CDR3 sequence reads: CASTGGAQETQYF. Written as DNA, the CDR3 is TGTGCCAGCACCGGGGGGGCTCAGGAGACCCAGTACTTC. Filled out from reference TRBV9 and TRBJ2-5, the complete variable domain reads DSGVTQTPKHLITATGQRVTLRCSPRSGDLSVYWYQQSLDQGLQFLIQYYNGEERAKGNILERFSAQQFPDLHSELNLSSLELGDSALYFCASTGGAQETQYFGPGTRLLVL.

The chain recombines TRBV4-1 with TRBJ2-7; D tentatively fits TRBD1 or TRBD2 (5 bases each). Trimming took off 1 base at V and 12 bases at J, with 16 bases between the two ends. This CDR3 is 13 amino acids long. Germline CDR1 MGHRA, CDR2 YSYEKL. The CDR3 here is CASSQVTRGETYF. The CDR3, as DNA: TGCGCCAGCAGCCAAGTTACTAGGGGAGAGACGTACTTC.

The chain recombines TRBV21-1 with TRBJ1-1. TRBV21-1 is assigned pseudogene status. The CDR3 has 16 residues. The CDR3 DNA follows: TGTGCCAGCAGCAAAGGATGTCTACCAGAGGACACTGAAGCTTTCTTT. Translating it yields CASSKGCLPEDTEAFF.

The rearrangement joins TRBV28 to TRBJ2-1; TRBD2 matches 13 bases. Germline CDR1 and CDR2: MDHEN and SYDVKM. The CDR3 extends over 17 amino acids. V was clipped by 2 bases and J by 4 bases; unmatched bases: 5. The DNA of the CDR3 is TGTGCCAGCAGTTTAAGGTGGACTAGCGGGAGATACAATGAGCAGTTCTTC. Translation: CASSLRWTSGRYNEQFF.

This clone was counted a single time. This rearrangement joins TRBV2 to TRBJ2-7; TRBD1 is a possible D gene (6 bases). The germline V and J ends were trimmed by 2 bases and 3 bases, with 11 bases remaining between them. The CDR3 runs to 14 residues. Germline-derived CDR1 and CDR2 are SNHLY and FYNNEI. CDR3 DNA sequence: TGTGCCAGCAGTGAACAGGGGATTGGCTACGAGCAGTACTTC. Amino acids: CASSEQGIGYEQYF.

Only a few counts were recorded for this clone. The rearrangement uses TRBV11-2 and TRBJ1-1; 8 bases are shared with TRBD1. Germline lookup yields CDR1 SGHAT and CDR2 FQNNGV. V lost 4 bases to trimming and J lost 6 bases; unmatched junction nucleotides: 1. The CDR3 is 12 amino acids. The CDR3 DNA sequence: TGTGCCAGCAGCTCGACAGGGGCTGAAGCTTTCTTT. Translated, it gives CASSSTGAEAFF. The full variable domain, in which reference TRBV11-2 and TRBJ1-1 provide the parts outside the CDR3, is EAGVAQSPRYKIIEKRQSVAFWCNPISGHATLYWYQQILGQGPKLLIQFQNNGVVDDSQLPKDRFSAERLKGVDSTLKIQPAKLEDSAVYLCASSSTGAEAFFGQGTRLTVV.

The CDR3 sequence is CASSTSSYEQYF. The CDR3 DNA sequence: TGCGCCAGCAGCACGAGCTCCTACGAGCAGTACTTC. The rearrangement uses TRBV10-2 and TRBJ2-7; the D is unclear. The germline V and J ends were trimmed by 6 bases and 0 bases, with 6 bases remaining between them. Germline CDR1 and CDR2: WSHSY and SAAADI. CDR3 size: 12 residues.

The chain combines TRBV7-9 with TRBJ1-4, with D unclear. Deletions cut 1 base from V and 8 bases from J, with 8 bases between. The CDR3 runs to 13 residues. Germline V gives CDR1 SEHNR, CDR2 FQNEAQ (reference sequence). The CDR3 region has the DNA TGTGCCAGCAGCTTAGGCCAAACCGAAAAACTGTTTTTT. As protein: CASSLGQTEKLFF.

This chain links TRBV5-1 with TRBJ1-3; TRBD1 matches 9 bases. The CDR3 extends over 15 amino acids. Per germline, CDR1 SGHRS and CDR2 YFSETQ. The V and J ends lost 3 bases and 6 bases, in that order; junction bases with no gene match: 7. For the CDR3, the DNA is TGCGCCAGCAGCTCACAGGGGGCGGATTTAAACACCATATATTTT. Encoded protein: CASSSQGADLNTIYF.

CDR3 residues: CASSTRQGGDTEAFF. The CDR3 nucleotides read TGCGCCAGCAGCACCCGACAGGGGGGGGACACTGAAGCTTTCTTT. This chain links TRBV5-1 with TRBJ1-1; the match to TRBD1 covers 9 bases. After removal of 4 bases from V and 3 bases from J, the junction contained 7 bases not matched to a gene. The V gene's germline CDR1 is SGHRS and CDR2 YFSETQ. This CDR3 has 15 amino acids.

V is TRBV19 and J is TRBJ1-5, with D unclear. V lost 4 bases to trimming and J lost 2 bases, with 12 bases between them. The CDR3 sequence is 15 residues long. CDR1 and CDR2 from the germline V gene are LNHDA and SQIVND (reference sequence). The CDR3 nucleotides read TGTGCCAGTAGTACCCAGGCCGGGGGCAATCAGCCCCAGCATTTT. Translating it yields CASSTQAGGNQPQHF. The full variable domain, its missing parts supplied by reference TRBV19 and TRBJ1-5, is DGGITQSPKYLFRKEGQNVTLSCEQNLNHDAMYWYRQDPGQGLRLIYYSQIVNDFQKGDIAEGYSVSREKKESFPLTVTSAQKNPTAFYLCASSTQAGGNQPQHFGDGTRLSIL.

The V gene is TRBV27, the J gene TRBJ1-1; 10 bases are a match to TRBD1. In germline, CDR1 is MNHEY, CDR2 SMNVEV (reference sequence). CDR3 length: 19 residues. Germline trimming cut 8 bases from V and 3 bases from J; bases unmatched to any gene: 21. CDR3 DNA sequence: TGTGCCAGCGGGTACTCACTTCGGGACAGGGGATCGCGGGACACTGAAGCTTTCTTT. Protein: CASGYSLRDRGSRDTEAFF.